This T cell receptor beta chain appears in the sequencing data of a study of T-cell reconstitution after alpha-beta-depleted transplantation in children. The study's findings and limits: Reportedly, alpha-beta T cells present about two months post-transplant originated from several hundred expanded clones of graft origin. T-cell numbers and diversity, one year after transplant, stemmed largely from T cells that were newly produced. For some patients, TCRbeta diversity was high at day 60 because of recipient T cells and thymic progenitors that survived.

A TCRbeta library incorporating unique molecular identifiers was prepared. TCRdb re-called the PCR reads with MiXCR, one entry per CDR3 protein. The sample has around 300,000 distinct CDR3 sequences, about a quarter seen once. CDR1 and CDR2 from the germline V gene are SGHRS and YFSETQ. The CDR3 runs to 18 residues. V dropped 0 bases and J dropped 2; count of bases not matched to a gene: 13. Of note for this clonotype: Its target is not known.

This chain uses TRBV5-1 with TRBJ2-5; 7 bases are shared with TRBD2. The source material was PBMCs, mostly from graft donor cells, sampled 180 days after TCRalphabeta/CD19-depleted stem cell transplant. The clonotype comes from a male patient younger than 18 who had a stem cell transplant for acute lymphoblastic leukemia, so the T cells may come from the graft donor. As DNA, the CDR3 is TGCGCCAGCAGCTTGGCTCTAGCGGAAGACTGGCGGCAAGAGACCCAGTACTTC. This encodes CASSLALAEDWRQETQYF.